This T cell receptor beta chain was sequenced in a study of OX40 agonist ivuxolimab in advanced cancers. Describing the broader study: Ivuxolimab, which targeted the costimulatory receptor OX40 (CD134), was an agonistic, fully human IgG2 monoclonal antibody. Intravenous ivuxolimab was administered to patients every 2 weeks at six dose levels: 0.01, 0.1, 0.3, 1.5, 3 and 10 mg/kg. Of the 50 to 55 patients in dose escalation, about 20 had hepatocellular carcinoma, some 15 had melanoma, 9 had renal cell carcinoma and 9 had head and neck cancer. The dose-escalation cohort was about 86% male with a mean age of approximately 59 years, ranging from roughly 20 to 80. Prior anti-PD-1, anti-PD-L1 or anti-CTLA-4 therapy was permitted, and approximately 42% of dose-escalation patients had received checkpoint inhibitors. Partial responses occurred in three dose-escalation patients: two with cutaneous melanoma and one with hepatocellular carcinoma. The point of sequencing TCRbeta in the periphery was to test whether ivuxolimab changed TCR sequence diversity and drove clonal T-cell expansion. The paper covers the monotherapy dose-escalation part of the phase I ivuxolimab trial, which included N = 52 patients.

CDR1 SGHDN and CDR2 FVKESK are derived from the germline V gene. Counted from cysteine to phenylalanine, this CDR3 has 16 amino acids. Only CDR3 DNA remains: 48 bases, in frame from the first base. V drops 1 base and J drops 4 bases, leaving 13 bases in between. This clone occurred a few times. The antigen it binds to is not known. No per-base quality is available; no much larger clone lies one base away. What the research found in general, with its limitations: Low levels of normalized T-cell clonal expansion were also seen in some patients who did not respond. Which antigens the clonally expanded peripheral T cells were specific for was not determined. In the 0.1-3.0 mg/kg groups, partial responders had among the lowest normalized peripheral clonal expansion, particularly in CD8+ T cells. At doses of 0.1 to 3.0 mg/kg, clonal expansion of both CD4+ and CD8+ blood T cells was observed from baseline to week 6. After ivuxolimab, CD8+ T cells had more expanded clones than CD4+ T cells on average.

Patients with autoimmune disease history or receiving systemic immunosuppression were excluded from the trial. In every dose cohort, peripheral blood was drawn for TCR sequencing at baseline, cycle 4 day 1, and cycle 7 day 1. The samples were drawn from a first-in-human, open-label, multicenter phase I dose-escalation trial of ivuxolimab. Adults with locally advanced or metastatic head and neck squamous cell, hepatocellular, melanoma or renal cell carcinoma were enrolled in the trial. CD4+ and CD8+ T cells were sorted separately from peripheral blood before TCR sequencing. Genomic DNA was isolated from the sorted cells so that the TCRbeta CDR3 region could be sequenced. TCRbeta CDR3 regions were sequenced using the immunoSEQ Assay. TCRdb retrieved this table from immuneACCESS and kept in-frame rearrangements only. Not all clones are present; in checked studies, unresolved V genes account for under half, and no reason is known for the remainder. This sample has 35,000 to 55,000 clones in its table, and about four fifths of those were observed once. About 10% of the sample rests with the top ten.

The material was CD4+ or CD8+ T cells sorted from blood, obtained in a trial of the OX40 agonist ivuxolimab. The chain employs TRBV14 and TRBJ1-4, and TRBD1 may be the D gene, going by 5 matching bases. The sequence came from an adult with an advanced solid tumor such as melanoma, head and neck, liver or kidney cancer. The sequenced DNA: TGTGCCAGCAGCCAAGGCCGAGCAAGGGGTAATGAAAAACTGTTTTTT. It translates to CASSQGRARGNEKLFF. Joined to the reference TRBV14 and TRBJ1-4 proteins, this CDR3 gives the full variable domain: EAGVTQFPSHSVIEKGQTVTLRCDPISGHDNLYWYRRVMGKEIKFLLHFVKESKQDESGMPNNRFLAERTGGTYSTLKVQPAELEDSGVYFCASSQGRARGNEKLFFGSGTQLSVL.